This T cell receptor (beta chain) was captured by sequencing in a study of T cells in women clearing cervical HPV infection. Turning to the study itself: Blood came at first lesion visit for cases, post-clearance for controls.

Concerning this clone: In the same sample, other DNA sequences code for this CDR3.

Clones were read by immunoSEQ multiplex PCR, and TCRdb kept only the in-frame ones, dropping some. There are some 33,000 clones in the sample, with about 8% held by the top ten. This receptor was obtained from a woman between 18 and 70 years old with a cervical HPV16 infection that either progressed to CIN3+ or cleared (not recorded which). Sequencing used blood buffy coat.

CDR3 bases read: TGTGCCAGTAGTCTACTACAGGGGGCGGTTAACAATGAG. Translation gives CASSLLQGAVNNE. The whole CDR3 sequence is CASSLLQGAVNNEQFF. V usage is TRBV19 and J usage is TRBJ2-1, with 9 nucleotides matching TRBD1. Read sequence stops 3 residues before the CDR3 end, and the germline J gene provides the missing end. Trimming at V came to 5 bases and at J to 5 bases, leaving 10 bases not matched to a gene. The CDR3 has 16 residues. From germline, CDR1 is LNHDA and CDR2 SQIVND (reference sequence).